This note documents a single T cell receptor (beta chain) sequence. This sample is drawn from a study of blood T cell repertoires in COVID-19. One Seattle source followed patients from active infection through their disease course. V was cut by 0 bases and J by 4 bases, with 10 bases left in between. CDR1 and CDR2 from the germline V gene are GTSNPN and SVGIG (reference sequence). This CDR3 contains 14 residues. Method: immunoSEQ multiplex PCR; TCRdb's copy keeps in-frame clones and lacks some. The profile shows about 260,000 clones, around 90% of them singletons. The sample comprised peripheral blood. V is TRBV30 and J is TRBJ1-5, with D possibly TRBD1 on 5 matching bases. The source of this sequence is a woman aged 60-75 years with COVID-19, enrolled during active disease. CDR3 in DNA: TGTGCCTGGAGTGTAGGGTCAGGGAATCAGCCCCAGCATTTT. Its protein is CAWSVGSGNQPQHF.